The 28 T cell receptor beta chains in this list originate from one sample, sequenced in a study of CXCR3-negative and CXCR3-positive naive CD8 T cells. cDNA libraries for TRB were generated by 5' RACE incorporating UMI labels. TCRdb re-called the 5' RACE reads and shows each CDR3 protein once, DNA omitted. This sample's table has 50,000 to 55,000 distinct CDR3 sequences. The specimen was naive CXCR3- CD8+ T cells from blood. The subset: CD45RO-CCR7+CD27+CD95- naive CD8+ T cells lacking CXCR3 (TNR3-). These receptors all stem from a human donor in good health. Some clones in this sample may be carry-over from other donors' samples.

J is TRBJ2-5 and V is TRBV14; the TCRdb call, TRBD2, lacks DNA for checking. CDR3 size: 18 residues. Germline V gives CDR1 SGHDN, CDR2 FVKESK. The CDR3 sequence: CASSQDVSLAGDVETQYF.

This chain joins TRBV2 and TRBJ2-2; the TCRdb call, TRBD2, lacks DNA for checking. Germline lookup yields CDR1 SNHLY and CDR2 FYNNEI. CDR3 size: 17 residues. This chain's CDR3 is CASSEDSGTQNTGELFF.

CDR3 sequence reads: CSVEETTDRGWSGYTF. J is TRBJ1-2 and V is TRBV29-1; the TCRdb D gene call, TRBD1, has no DNA to confirm it. Germline CDR1 reads SQVTM; CDR2 reads ANQGSEA. CDR3 size: 16 residues. Full variable domain (missing parts from reference TRBV29-1 and TRBJ1-2): SAVISQKPSRDICQRGTSLTIQCQVDSQVTMMFWYRQQPGQSLTLIATANQGSEATYESGFVIDKFPISRPNLTFSTLTVSNMSPEDSSIYLCSVEETTDRGWSGYTFGSGTRLTVV.

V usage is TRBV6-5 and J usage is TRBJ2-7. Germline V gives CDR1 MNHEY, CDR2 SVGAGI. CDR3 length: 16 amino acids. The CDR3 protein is CASSPSQTVSSYEQYF.

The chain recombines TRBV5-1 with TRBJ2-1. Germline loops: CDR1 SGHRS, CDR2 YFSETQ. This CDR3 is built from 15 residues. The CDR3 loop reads CASSLEVVAVDEQFF.

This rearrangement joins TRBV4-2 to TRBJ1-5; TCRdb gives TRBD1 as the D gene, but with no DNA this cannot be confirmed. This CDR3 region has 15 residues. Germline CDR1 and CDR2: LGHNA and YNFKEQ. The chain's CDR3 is CASSQEQGAEQPQHF.

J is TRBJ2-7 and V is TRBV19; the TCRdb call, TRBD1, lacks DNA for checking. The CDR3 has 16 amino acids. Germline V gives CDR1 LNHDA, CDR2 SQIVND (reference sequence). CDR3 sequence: CASSIEFGKSSYEQYF.

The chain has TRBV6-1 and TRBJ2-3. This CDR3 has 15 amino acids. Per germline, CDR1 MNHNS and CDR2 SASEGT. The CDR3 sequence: CASTRMRRLTDTQYF.

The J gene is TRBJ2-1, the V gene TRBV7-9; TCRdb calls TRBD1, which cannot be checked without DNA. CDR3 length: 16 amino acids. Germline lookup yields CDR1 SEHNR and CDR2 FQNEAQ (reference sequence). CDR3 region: CASSPTYPTGFDEQFF.

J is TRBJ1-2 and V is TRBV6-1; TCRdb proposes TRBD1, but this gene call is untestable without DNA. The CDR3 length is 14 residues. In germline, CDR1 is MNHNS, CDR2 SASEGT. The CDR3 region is CASRNPLNNYGYTF.

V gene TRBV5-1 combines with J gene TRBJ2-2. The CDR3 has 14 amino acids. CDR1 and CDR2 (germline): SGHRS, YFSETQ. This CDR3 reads CASSLGSNTGELFF.

The CDR3 spells CASSFGQGPTYEQYF. The rearrangement joins TRBV7-6 to TRBJ2-7; as DNA is missing, the TRBD1 call by TCRdb cannot be tested. The CDR3 runs to 15 residues. CDR1 is SGHVS, CDR2 FNYEAQ, per germline.

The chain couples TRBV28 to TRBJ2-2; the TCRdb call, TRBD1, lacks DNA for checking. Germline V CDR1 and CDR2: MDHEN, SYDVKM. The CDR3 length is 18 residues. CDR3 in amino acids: CASSIDRGGGGSYGELFF.

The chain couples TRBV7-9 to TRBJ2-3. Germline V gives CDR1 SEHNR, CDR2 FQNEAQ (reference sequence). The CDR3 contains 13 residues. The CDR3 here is CASSSPIRDTQYF.

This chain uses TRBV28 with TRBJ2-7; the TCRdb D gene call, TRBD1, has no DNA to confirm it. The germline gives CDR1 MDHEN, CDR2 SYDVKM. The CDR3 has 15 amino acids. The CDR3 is CASSLREGSSYEQYF.

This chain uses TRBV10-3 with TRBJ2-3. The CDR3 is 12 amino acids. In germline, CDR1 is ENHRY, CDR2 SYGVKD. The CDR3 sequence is CAISEGIDTQYF.

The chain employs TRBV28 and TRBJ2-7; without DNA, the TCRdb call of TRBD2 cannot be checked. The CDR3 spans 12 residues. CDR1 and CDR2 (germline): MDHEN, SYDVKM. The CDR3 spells CASSWDFQEQYF.

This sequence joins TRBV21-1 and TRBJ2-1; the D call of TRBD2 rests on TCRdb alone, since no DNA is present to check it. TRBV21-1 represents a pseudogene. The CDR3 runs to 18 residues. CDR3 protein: CASSKVAASGDSYNEQFF.

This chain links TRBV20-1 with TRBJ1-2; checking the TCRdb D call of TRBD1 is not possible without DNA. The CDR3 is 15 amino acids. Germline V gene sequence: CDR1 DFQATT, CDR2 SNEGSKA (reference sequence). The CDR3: CSAPAGQGAAGGYTF.

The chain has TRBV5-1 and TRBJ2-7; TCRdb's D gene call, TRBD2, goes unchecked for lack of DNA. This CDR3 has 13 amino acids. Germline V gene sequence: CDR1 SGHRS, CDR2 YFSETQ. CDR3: CASLKAGVNEQYF.

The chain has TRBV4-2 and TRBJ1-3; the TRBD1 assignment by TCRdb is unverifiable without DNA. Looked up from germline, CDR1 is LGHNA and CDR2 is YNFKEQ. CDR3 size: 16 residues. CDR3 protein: CASSQDRGSAGNTIYF.

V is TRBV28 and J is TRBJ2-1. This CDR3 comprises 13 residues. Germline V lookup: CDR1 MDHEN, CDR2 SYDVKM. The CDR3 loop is CASSLYNYNEQFF. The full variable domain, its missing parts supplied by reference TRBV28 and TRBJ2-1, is DVKVTQSSRYLVKRTGEKVFLECVQDMDHENMFWYRQDPGLGLRLIYFSYDVKMKEKGDIPEGYSVSREKKERFSLILESASTNQTSMYLCASSLYNYNEQFFGPGTRLTVL.

The CDR3 loop reads CSVGSAASLSYGYTF. V is TRBV29-1 and J is TRBJ1-2. Germline CDR1 is SQVTM and CDR2 is ANQGSEA. This CDR3 is 15 amino acids long.

CDR3 loop: CASSSFSDEQYF. V and J are TRBV5-6 and TRBJ2-7; TCRdb's assignment of TRBD2 cannot be checked, as there is no DNA. CDR3 length equals 12 residues. Per germline, CDR1 SGHDT and CDR2 YYEEEE.

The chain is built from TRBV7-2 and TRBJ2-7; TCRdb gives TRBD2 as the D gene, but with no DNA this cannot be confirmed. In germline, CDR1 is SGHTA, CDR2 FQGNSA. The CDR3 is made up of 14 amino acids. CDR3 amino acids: CASARSGRAYEQYF.

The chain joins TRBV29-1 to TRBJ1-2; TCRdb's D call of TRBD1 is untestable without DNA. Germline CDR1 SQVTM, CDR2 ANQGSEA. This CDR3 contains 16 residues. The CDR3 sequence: CSVEDSWTGGVYGYTF.

The CDR3 here is CSVVGWGEETQYF. This chain joins TRBV29-1 and TRBJ2-5; TCRdb picks TRBD1, but there is no DNA to check that call. CDR1 is SQVTM, CDR2 ANQGSEA, per germline. The CDR3 has 13 amino acids.

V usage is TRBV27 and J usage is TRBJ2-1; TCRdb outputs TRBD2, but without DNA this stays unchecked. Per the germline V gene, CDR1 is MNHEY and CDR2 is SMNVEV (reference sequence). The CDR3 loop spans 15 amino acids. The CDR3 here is CASSLGPSGYNEQFF.